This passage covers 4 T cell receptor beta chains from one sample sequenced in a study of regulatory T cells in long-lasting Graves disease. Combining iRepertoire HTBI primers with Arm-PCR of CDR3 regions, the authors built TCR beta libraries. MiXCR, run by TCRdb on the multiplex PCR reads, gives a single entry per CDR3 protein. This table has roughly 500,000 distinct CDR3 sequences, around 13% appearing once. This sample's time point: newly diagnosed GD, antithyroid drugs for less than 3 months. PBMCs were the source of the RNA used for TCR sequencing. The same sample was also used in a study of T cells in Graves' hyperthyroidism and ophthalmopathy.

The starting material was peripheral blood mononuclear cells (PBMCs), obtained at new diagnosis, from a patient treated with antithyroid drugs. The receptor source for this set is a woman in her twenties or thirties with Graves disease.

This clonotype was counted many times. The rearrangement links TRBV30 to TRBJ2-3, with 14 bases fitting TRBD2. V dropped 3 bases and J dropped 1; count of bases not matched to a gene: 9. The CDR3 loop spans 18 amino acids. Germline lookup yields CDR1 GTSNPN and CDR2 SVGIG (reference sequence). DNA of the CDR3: TGTGCCTGGAGCCGACTAGCGGGAGGGGTCACTGGCACAGATACGCAGTATTTT. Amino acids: CAWSRLAGGVTGTDTQYF.

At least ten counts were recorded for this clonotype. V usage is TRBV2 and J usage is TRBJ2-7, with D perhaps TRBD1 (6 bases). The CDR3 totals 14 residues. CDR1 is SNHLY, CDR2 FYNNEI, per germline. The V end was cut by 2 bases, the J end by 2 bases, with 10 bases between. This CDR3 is CASSELGAPYEQYF. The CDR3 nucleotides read TGTGCCAGCAGTGAATTGGGGGCCCCCTACGAGCAGTACTTC.

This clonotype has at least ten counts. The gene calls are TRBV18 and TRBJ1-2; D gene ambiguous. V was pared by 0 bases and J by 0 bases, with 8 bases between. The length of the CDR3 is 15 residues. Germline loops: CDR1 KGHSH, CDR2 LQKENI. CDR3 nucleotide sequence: TGTGCCAGCTCACCACCGGCCGTAACTAACTATGGCTACACCTTC. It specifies CASSPPAVTNYGYTF.

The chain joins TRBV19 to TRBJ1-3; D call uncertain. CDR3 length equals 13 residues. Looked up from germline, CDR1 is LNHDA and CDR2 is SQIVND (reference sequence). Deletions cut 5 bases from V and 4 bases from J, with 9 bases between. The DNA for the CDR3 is TGTGCCAGTAGTCCCTCGGGGGGAAACACCATATATTTT. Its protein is CASSPSGGNTIYF.